Listed below are T cell receptor beta chains from one sample, sequenced in a study of blood T cell repertoires in COVID-19. Produced via immunoSEQ multiplex PCR; TCRdb's table is partial and in-frame only. The sample comprises roughly 200,000 clones, approximately 83% of which are singletons, and roughly 27% rests with the top ten. What was sequenced was peripheral blood. These receptors were taken from a man in his forties with acute or convalescent COVID-19. The CDR3 runs from the conserved cysteine through the conserved F or W. A D gene is named only where the DNA matches it firmly. Size is stated for part of the rows, as once, few or many counts, or as a class when the clone is expanded.

-	-	TRBV6-6	TRBJ2-5	CASSSGDGETQYF	TGTGCCAGCAGTTCCGGGGATGGGGAGACCCAGTACTTC
-	TRBD2	TRBV14	TRBJ2-1	CASSQAVAGSYNEQFF	TGTGCCAGCAGCCAAGCGGTAGCGGGTTCCTACAATGAGCAGTTCTTC
-	TRBD1	TRBV27	TRBJ2-2	CASRHRGRTGELFF	TGTGCCAGCAGACACAGGGGGCGAACCGGGGAGCTGTTTTTT
-	-	TRBV9	TRBJ2-6	CASSLHRAGANVLTF	TGTGCCAGCAGCTTACACAGGGCTGGGGCCAACGTCCTGACTTTC
-	TRBD2	TRBV7-8	TRBJ2-1	CASSLGQREGGEQFF	TGTGCCAGCAGCTTAGGCCAGCGGGAGGGCGGGGAGCAGTTCTTC
-	TRBD2	TRBV29-1	TRBJ2-1	CSVDSSGSGHEQFF	TGCAGCGTTGACTCCAGCGGGAGTGGGCATGAGCAGTTCTTC
once	-	TRBV27	TRBJ1-2	CASSLSLRGTYGYTF	TGTGCCAGCAGTTTATCCCTCAGGGGAACCTATGGCTACACCTTC
-	-	TRBV28	TRBJ1-4	CASSLVQGGVEKLFF	TGTGCCAGCAGTTTAGTCCAGGGAGGAGTAGAAAAACTGTTTTTT
-	TRBD1	TRBV5-1	TRBJ2-7	CASSLGTGGIGYEQYF	TGCGCCAGCAGCTTGGGGACAGGGGGCATAGGCTACGAGCAGTACTTC
-	TRBD1	TRBV28	TRBJ2-1	CASSFGQGNYNEQFF	TGTGCCAGCAGTTTCGGACAGGGGAACTACAATGAGCAGTTCTTC
-	-	TRBV6-1	TRBJ1-2	CASSDLSQGYAYGYTF	TGTGCCAGCAGTGACCTTTCTCAGGGGTATGCCTATGGCTACACCTTC
-	TRBD2	TRBV27	TRBJ2-3	CASNIAGGTDTQYF	TGTGCCAGCAATATAGCGGGAGGAACAGATACGCAGTATTTT
-	TRBD1	TRBV4-2	TRBJ2-7	CASSQIGQGYYEQYF	TGTGCCAGCAGCCAGATCGGACAGGGCTACTACGAGCAGTACTTC
-	TRBD1	TRBV19	TRBJ1-1	CASSSGQGAITEAFF	TGTGCCAGTAGTTCGGGACAGGGGGCGATCACTGAAGCTTTCTTT
-	-	TRBV7-9	TRBJ1-2	CASSRSYLYYGYTF	TGTGCCAGCAGCCGTAGTTACCTGTACTATGGCTACACCTTC
-	-	TRBV29-1	TRBJ1-1	CSVEAARENTEAFF	TGCAGCGTTGAAGCCGCGAGGGAGAACACTGAAGCTTTCTTT
-	-	TRBV5-4	TRBJ1-2	CASSFSDGYTF	TGTGCCAGCAGCTTTTCGGATGGCTACACCTTC
-	-	TRBV5-5	TRBJ1-3	CASSLAIVSGNTIYF	TGTGCCAGCAGCTTGGCTATAGTCTCTGGAAACACCATATATTTT
-	TRBD2	TRBV19	TRBJ2-5	CASALGLAGAETQYF	TGTGCCAGTGCACTCGGACTAGCGGGAGCAGAGACCCAGTACTTC
few	TRBD1	TRBV7-9	TRBJ1-1	CASSFGTGLTEAFF	TGTGCCAGCAGCTTCGGGACAGGGTTGACTGAAGCTTTCTTT
-	TRBD2	TRBV4-1	TRBJ2-3	CASSLLAARTDTQYF	TGCGCCAGCAGCCTTCTAGCGGCCCGCACAGATACGCAGTATTTT
-	-	TRBV7-2	TRBJ2-3	CASSLVDLRDTQYF	TGTGCCAGCAGCTTAGTAGATTTGCGGGATACGCAGTATTTT
-	-	TRBV4-1	TRBJ1-2	CASSLGGRGGYGYTF	TGCGCCAGCAGCCTGGGAGGAAGAGGTGGCTATGGCTACACCTTC
-	-	TRBV11-3	TRBJ1-1	CASSLGAEAFF	TGTGCCAGCAGCTTGGGAGCTGAAGCTTTCTTT
-	-	TRBV19	TRBJ2-3	CASSISGVPDTQYF	TGTGCCAGTAGTATATCGGGGGTCCCAGATACGCAGTATTTT
-	TRBD1	TRBV5-1	TRBJ1-1	CASSFTGVGEAFF	TGCGCCAGCAGCTTCACAGGGGTAGGTGAAGCTTTCTTT
-	-	TRBV5-8	TRBJ1-5	CASSLAVQGNQPQHF	TGTGCCAGCAGCTTGGCCGTCCAGGGTAATCAGCCCCAGCATTTT
-	TRBD1	TRBV6-5	TRBJ1-2	CATWGTGSGYTF	TGTGCCACCTGGGGGACAGGGAGTGGCTACACCTTC
-	TRBD1	TRBV27	TRBJ1-5	CASSRLRTGYSNQPQHF	TGTGCCAGCAGTCGCCTACGGACAGGATATAGCAATCAGCCCCAGCATTTT
few	TRBD1	TRBV2	TRBJ1-5	CASRGTGLNQPQHF	TGTGCCAGCAGGGGGACAGGGCTCAATCAGCCCCAGCATTTT
once	TRBD1	TRBV11-2	TRBJ1-2	CASSLDHRGTNYGYTF	TGTGCCAGCAGCTTAGATCACAGGGGGACGAACTATGGCTACACCTTC
-	-	TRBV7-3	TRBJ2-1	CASSPSGTRSSKQFF	TGTGCCAGCAGCCCCTCCGGGACTCGCTCATCTAAGCAGTTCTTC
-	-	TRBV29-1	TRBJ1-4	CSVVVGPNEKLFF	TGCAGCGTTGTGGTGGGGCCTAATGAAAAACTGTTTTTT
once	TRBD2	TRBV19	TRBJ2-2	CASSPQASGNTGELFF	TGTGCCAGTAGTCCCCAGGCTAGCGGGAACACCGGGGAGCTGTTTTTT
-	-	TRBV12-3/TRBV12-4	TRBJ2-2	CAQGGNTGELFF	TGTGCCCAAGGAGGGAACACCGGGGAGCTGTTTTTT
-	-	TRBV21-1	TRBJ1-6	CASSKSRTGSYNSPLHF	TGTGCCAGCAGCAAATCGAGGACAGGGAGTTATAATTCACCCCTCCACTTT
-	-	TRBV11-1	TRBJ1-5	CASSSRQNQPQHF	TGTGCCAGCAGCTCAAGACAGAATCAGCCCCAGCATTTT
once	-	TRBV7-3	TRBJ2-6	CASSPSFSGANVLTF	TGTGCCAGCAGCCCTAGCTTCTCTGGGGCCAACGTCCTGACTTTC
-	-	TRBV2	TRBJ2-5	CASCRYQETQYF	TGTGCCAGCTGTCGGTACCAAGAGACCCAGTACTTC
-	TRBD1	TRBV6-5	TRBJ2-5	CASSRDSQETQYF	TGTGCCAGCAGCAGGGACAGTCAAGAGACCCAGTACTTC
-	-	TRBV10-1	TRBJ1-2	CASRGITGIMNYGYTF	TGCGCCAGCAGGGGGATTACAGGGATCATGAACTATGGCTACACCTTC
once	TRBD2	TRBV7-8	TRBJ2-3	CASSLAYFSGRGTDTQYF	TGTGCCAGCAGCTTAGCTTACTTTAGCGGGAGGGGCACAGATACGCAGTATTTT
-	TRBD1	TRBV3-1/TRBV3-2	TRBJ1-2	CASSQPGQWKGYTF	TGTGCCAGCAGCCAACCGGGACAGTGGAAGGGCTACACCTTC
few	-	TRBV6-5	TRBJ1-6	CASSRGQKVGSPLHF	TGTGCCAGCAGTAGAGGACAGAAAGTAGGTTCACCCCTCCACTTT
-	TRBD1	TRBV28	TRBJ1-2	CASSTGAYVNYGYTF	TGTGCCAGCAGCACAGGGGCGTATGTTAACTATGGCTACACCTTC
-	TRBD1	TRBV19	TRBJ1-2	CASSSRTGWNGYTF	TGTGCCAGTAGTTCTCGGACAGGGTGGAATGGCTACACCTTC
once	TRBD2	TRBV18	TRBJ2-1	CASSPPWAGGSYNEQFF	TGTGCCAGCTCACCACCATGGGCGGGAGGCTCCTACAATGAGCAGTTCTTC
-	TRBD2	TRBV7-6	TRBJ2-7	CASSLETSGNYEQYF	TGTGCCAGCAGCTTAGAGACTAGCGGAAACTACGAGCAGTACTTC
many	-	TRBV27	TRBJ1-1	CASSLVVRDTEAFF	TGTGCCAGCAGTTTAGTTGTTCGGGACACTGAAGCTTTCTTT
-	TRBD1	TRBV7-6	TRBJ1-6	CASSPGQGAFNSPLHF	TGTGCCAGCAGCCCGGGACAGGGGGCCTTTAATTCACCCCTCCACTTT
-	TRBD1	TRBV10-3	TRBJ2-5	CANGQGASETQYF	TGTGCCAACGGACAGGGGGCCTCGGAGACCCAGTACTTC